Listed here are 20 T cell receptor beta chains from one sample, sequenced in a study. TCRdb re-analysed the 5' RACE reads in MiXCR, keeping a single row per CDR3 protein. The sample has roughly 46,000 distinct CDR3 sequences, 28% seen once. Material for sequencing was naive CD4+ T cells sorted from blood. Subset denoted: naive CD4+ T cells, CD4+CD45RA+CD25-. The source is a female donor with breast cancer.

This chain uses TRBV6-1 with TRBJ1-6; D is uncertain. This CDR3 has 14 amino acids. The V and J ends lost 8 bases and 4 bases respectively, with 12 bases between them. CDR1 is MNHNS, CDR2 SASEGT, per germline. The CDR3 is CASARTDYNSPLHF. The CDR3, as DNA: TGTGCCAGCGCCCGGACGGATTATAATTCACCCCTCCACTTT.

This clonotype was detected only a few times. This chain joins TRBV5-1 and TRBJ2-2, with 9 nucleotides matching TRBD1. Germline CDR1 is SGHRS and CDR2 is YFSETQ. This CDR3 contains 17 residues. Germline trimming cut 4 bases from V and 5 bases from J; bases unmatched to any gene: 12. This CDR3 is CASSLTGTGYDTGELFF. Here the CDR3 DNA reads TGCGCCAGCAGCCTAACCGGGACAGGGTACGATACCGGGGAGCTGTTTTTT. Complete variable domain (other parts from reference TRBV5-1 and TRBJ2-2): KAGVTQTPRYLIKTRGQQVTLSCSPISGHRSVSWYQQTPGQGLQFLFEYFSETQRNKGNFPGRFSGRQFSNSRSEMNVSTLELGDSALYLCASSLTGTGYDTGELFFGEGSRLTVL.

This clonotype was observed a few times. The chain has TRBV7-2 and TRBJ2-2; tentatively, D is TRBD2 (5 bases). Trimming removed 0 bases from V and 2 bases from J, with 7 bases in between. The CDR3 covers 15 residues. Germline values: CDR1 SGHTA, CDR2 FQGNSA. CDR3: CASSLAGDNTGELFF. The CDR3, as DNA: TGTGCCAGCAGCTTAGCGGGAGATAACACCGGGGAGCTGTTTTTT. The full variable domain, with the rest looked up from reference TRBV7-2 and TRBJ2-2, is GAGVSQSPSNKVTEKGKDVELRCDPISGHTALYWYRQSLGQGLEFLIYFQGNSAPDKSGLPSDRFSAERTGGSVSTLTIQRTQQEDSAVYLCASSLAGDNTGELFFGEGSRLTVL.

This chain links TRBV5-5 with TRBJ1-6, with D tentatively TRBD1 (5 bases). CDR1 and CDR2 (germline): SGHKS, YYEKEE (reference sequence). CDR3 length equals 16 residues. Deletions cut 4 bases from V and 4 bases from J, with 15 bases between. CDR3 protein: CASSPRGGLYNSPLHF. CDR3 nucleotide sequence: TGTGCCAGCAGCCCACGCGGGGGACTATATAATTCACCCCTCCACTTT.

This clonotype is medium-sized. The chain recombines TRBV5-1 with TRBJ1-1; TRBD1 matches at 7 bases. Germline CDR1 SGHRS, CDR2 YFSETQ. The ends lost 4 bases at V and 10 bases at J; junction bases unmatched: 13. The CDR3 is made up of 14 amino acids. In nucleotides, the CDR3 is TGCGCCAGCAGCCTGCAACCGACAGGGCTGGTAGCTTTCTTT. It specifies CASSLQPTGLVAFF.

A few counts support this clonotype. The rearrangement links TRBV5-1 to TRBJ1-4, with a possible D match to TRBD1 (6 bases). The V gene's germline CDR1 is SGHRS and CDR2 YFSETQ. The CDR3 totals 15 residues. V lost 4 bases and J lost 5, with 15 bases in between. CDR3 region: CASSTSGGLNEKLFF. The CDR3 region has the DNA TGCGCCAGCAGCACCTCGGGGGGGCTGAATGAAAAACTGTTTTTT.

This clonotype was counted at least ten times. The chain recombines TRBV7-9 with TRBJ2-5; a weak D match, TRBD2 (6 bases). The germline V and J ends were trimmed by 5 bases and 7 bases, with 14 bases remaining between them. Germline lookup yields CDR1 SEHNR and CDR2 FQNEAQ (reference sequence). The CDR3 sequence is 13 residues long. In DNA, the CDR3 is TGTGCCAGCAGCCTCTTAGTGGGGGGGACCCAGTACTTC. Amino acids: CASSLLVGGTQYF.

V gene TRBV12-3 or TRBV12-4 combines with J gene TRBJ1-6; 9 bases map to TRBD1. The CDR3 has 14 amino acids. The J segment lost 7 bases and the V segment lost 6 bases, leaving 4 bases of the junction unmatched. Here the CDR3 DNA reads TGTGCCAGCAGAGGACAGGGGCTAAATTCACCCCTCCACTTT. It encodes CASRGQGLNSPLHF.

The chain combines TRBV5-6 with TRBJ1-3; TRBD1 might be the D (6 bases). V lost 4 bases and J 1 base, leaving 12 bases between the germline ends. The germline V gene encodes CDR1 SGHDT and CDR2 YYEEEE. This CDR3 has 15 residues. CDR3 amino acids: CASSLGGLSGNTIYF. The CDR3 DNA reads TGTGCCAGCAGCCTAGGGGGGTTATCTGGAAACACCATATATTTT.

The chain uses TRBV10-3 and TRBJ2-3, with 11 bases aligning to TRBD2. The CDR3 sequence is 14 residues long. V dropped 7 bases and J dropped 3; count of bases not matched to a gene: 3. Germline-derived CDR1 and CDR2 are ENHRY and SYGVKD. The CDR3 DNA reads TGTGCCATCATGGGGACTAGCGGAACAGATACGCAGTATTTT. It is translated as CAIMGTSGTDTQYF.

This clonotype was seen only a few times. This chain joins TRBV28 and TRBJ2-5; a weak D match, TRBD2 (6 bases). CDR3 size: 14 residues. Trimming cost V 3 bases and J 5 bases, with 13 bases left between them. Per germline, CDR1 MDHEN and CDR2 SYDVKM. This chain's CDR3 is CASSFPREWETQYF. The CDR3 nucleotides are TGTGCCAGCAGTTTCCCCCGGGAGTGGGAGACCCAGTACTTC.

This chain joins TRBV5-4 and TRBJ2-1; 13 nucleotides agree with TRBD2. The germline V gene encodes CDR1 SGHNT and CDR2 YYREEE (reference sequence). The CDR3 totals 17 residues. Trimming cost V 0 bases and J 8 bases; bases outside gene matches: 8. The CDR3 nucleotides are TGTGCCAGCAGCTTGGCGGTTAGGACTAGCGGGAGTCATGAGCAGTTCTTC. It specifies CASSLAVRTSGSHEQFF.

The chain couples TRBV12-3 or TRBV12-4 to TRBJ2-7; no clear D gene. With 7 bases removed from V and 5 bases from J, the gap between germline ends came to 12 bases. This CDR3 is 12 amino acids long. CDR3 sequence reads: CASTKDANEQYF. Written as DNA, the CDR3 is TGTGCCAGCACTAAAGACGCAAACGAGCAGTACTTC.

This clonotype has just a few counts. J is TRBJ2-7 and V is TRBV7-2; D is unresolved. The CDR3 is 12 residues long. V was pared by 3 bases and J by 2 bases, with 5 bases between. Per the germline V gene, CDR1 is SGHTA and CDR2 is FQGNSA. The CDR3 spells CASSLTTYEQYF. The CDR3 bases are TGTGCCAGCAGCTTGACGACCTACGAGCAGTACTTC.

The chain is built from TRBV29-1 and TRBJ1-2, with D perhaps matching TRBD1 (6 bases). Germline CDR1 is SQVTM and CDR2 is ANQGSEA. Trimming shortened V by 0 bases and J by 2 bases, and 7 bases separated the two germline ends. CDR3 length: 13 amino acids. The CDR3 region is CSVEEGGNYGYTF. The CDR3 bases are TGCAGCGTTGAAGAGGGGGGCAACTATGGCTACACCTTC.

This clonotype was observed a handful of times. The rearrangement links TRBV15 to TRBJ1-3, with a tentative D call TRBD1 (5 bases). The CDR3 is made up of 16 amino acids. Germline V gives CDR1 LNHNV, CDR2 YYDKDF (reference sequence). V was shortened by 2 bases and J by 0 bases, with 11 bases between the two germline ends. In DNA form, the CDR3 reads TGTGCCACCAGCAGACTTCAGGGAATCTCTGGAAACACCATATATTTT. The encoded protein is CATSRLQGISGNTIYF. Supplemented by reference TRBV15 and TRBJ1-3, the full variable domain reads DAMVIQNPRYQVTQFGKPVTLSCSQTLNHNVMYWYQQKSSQAPKLLFHYYDKDFNNEADTPDNFQSRRPNTSFCFLDIRSPGLGDTAMYLCATSRLQGISGNTIYFGEGSWLTVV.

This clonotype turned up a few times. The V call is TRBV11-1, the J call TRBJ2-3; D is undetermined. V was clipped by 7 bases and J by 5 bases, with 7 bases between them. This CDR3 has 11 residues. The germline CDR1 and CDR2 sequences are SGHAT and FQDESV (reference sequence). The CDR3 is CASIVQDTQYF. The CDR3 bases are TGTGCCAGCATTGTTCAAGATACGCAGTATTTT.

The chain uses TRBV28 and TRBJ2-7; tentative D call: TRBD1 (6 bases). V lost 10 bases and J 5 bases, leaving 18 bases between the germline ends. CDR1 is MDHEN, CDR2 SYDVKM, per germline. This CDR3 is 13 amino acids long. The CDR3 here is CATLPRTANEQYF. The CDR3 bases are TGTGCCACCCTACCCAGGACAGCCAACGAGCAGTACTTC. Full variable domain (missing parts from reference TRBV28 and TRBJ2-7): DVKVTQSSRYLVKRTGEKVFLECVQDMDHENMFWYRQDPGLGLRLIYFSYDVKMKEKGDIPEGYSVSREKKERFSLILESASTNQTSMYLCATLPRTANEQYFGPGTRLTVT.

The V call is TRBV7-3, the J call TRBJ2-1; 12 nucleotides agree with TRBD2. Trimming took 0 bases from V and 10 from J; bases not matched to a gene: 7. The CDR3 is 16 residues long. Germline V CDR1 and CDR2: SGHTA, FQGTGA. This CDR3 is CASSLTLAGGVGEQFF. DNA of the CDR3: TGTGCCAGCAGCTTAACCCTAGCGGGGGGGGTCGGGGAGCAGTTCTTC.

The genes are TRBV11-2 and TRBJ1-3; D gene unclear. Per germline, CDR1 SGHAT and CDR2 FQNNGV. Trimming left V 5 bases short and J 0 bases short, with 11 bases between. The CDR3 sequence is 15 residues long. The CDR3 DNA reads TGTGCCAGCAGCCTGAGGGCAGACTCTGGAAACACCATATATTTT. The encoded protein is CASSLRADSGNTIYF.